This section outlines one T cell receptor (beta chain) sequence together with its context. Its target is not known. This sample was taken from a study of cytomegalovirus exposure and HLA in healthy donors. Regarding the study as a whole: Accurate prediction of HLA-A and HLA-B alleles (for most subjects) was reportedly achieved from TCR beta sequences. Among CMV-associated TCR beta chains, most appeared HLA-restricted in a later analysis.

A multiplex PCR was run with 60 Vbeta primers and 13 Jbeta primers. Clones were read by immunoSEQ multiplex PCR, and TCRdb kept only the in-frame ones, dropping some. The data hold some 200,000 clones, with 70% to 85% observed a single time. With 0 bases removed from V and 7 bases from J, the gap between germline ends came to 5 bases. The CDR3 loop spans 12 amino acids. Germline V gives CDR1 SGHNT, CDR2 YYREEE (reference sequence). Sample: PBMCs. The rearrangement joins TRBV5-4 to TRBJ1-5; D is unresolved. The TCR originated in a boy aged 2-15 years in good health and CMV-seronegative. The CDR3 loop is CASSLVSQPQHF. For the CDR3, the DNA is TGTGCCAGCAGCTTGGTTAGCCAGCCCCAGCATTTT.